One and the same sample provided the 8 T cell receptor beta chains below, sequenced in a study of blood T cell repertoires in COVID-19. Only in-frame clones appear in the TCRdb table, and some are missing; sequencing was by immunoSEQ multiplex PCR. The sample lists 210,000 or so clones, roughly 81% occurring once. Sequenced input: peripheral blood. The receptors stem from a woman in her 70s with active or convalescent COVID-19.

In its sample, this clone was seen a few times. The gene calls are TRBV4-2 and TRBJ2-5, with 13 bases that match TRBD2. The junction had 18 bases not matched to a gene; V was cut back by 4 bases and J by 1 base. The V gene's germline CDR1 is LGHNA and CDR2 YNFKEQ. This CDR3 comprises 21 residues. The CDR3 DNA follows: TGTGCCAGCAGCCCCAGCGGAACAGACCCGGGACTAGCGGGGCCCCAAGAGACCCAGTACTTC. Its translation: CASSPSGTDPGLAGPQETQYF.

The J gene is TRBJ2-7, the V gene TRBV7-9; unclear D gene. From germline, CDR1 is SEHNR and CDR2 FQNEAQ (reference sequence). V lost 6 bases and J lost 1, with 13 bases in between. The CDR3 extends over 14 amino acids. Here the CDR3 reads CASSRPETSYEQYF. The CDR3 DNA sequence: TGTGCCAGCAGTCGACCCGAGACATCCTACGAGCAGTACTTC.

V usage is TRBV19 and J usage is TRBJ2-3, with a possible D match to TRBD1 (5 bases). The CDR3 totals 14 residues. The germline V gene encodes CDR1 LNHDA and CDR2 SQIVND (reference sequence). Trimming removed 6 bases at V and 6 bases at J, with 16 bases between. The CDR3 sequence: CASSKYQGADTQYF. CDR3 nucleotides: TGTGCCAGTAGCAAATACCAGGGCGCTGATACGCAGTATTTT. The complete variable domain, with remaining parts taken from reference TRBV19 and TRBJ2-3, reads DGGITQSPKYLFRKEGQNVTLSCEQNLNHDAMYWYRQDPGQGLRLIYYSQIVNDFQKGDIAEGYSVSREKKESFPLTVTSAQKNPTAFYLCASSKYQGADTQYFGPGTRLTVL.

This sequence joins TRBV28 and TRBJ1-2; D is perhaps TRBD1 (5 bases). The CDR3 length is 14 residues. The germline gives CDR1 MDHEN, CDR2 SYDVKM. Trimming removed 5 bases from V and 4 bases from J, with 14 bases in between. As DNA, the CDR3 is TGTGCCAGCAGTCCCTCCTTGCAGGGCTATGGCTACACCTTC. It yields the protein CASSPSLQGYGYTF.

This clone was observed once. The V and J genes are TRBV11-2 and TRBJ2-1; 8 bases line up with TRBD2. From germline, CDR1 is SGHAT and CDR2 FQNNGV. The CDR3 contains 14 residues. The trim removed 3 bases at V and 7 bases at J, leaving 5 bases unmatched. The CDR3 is CASSFSGIRNEQFF. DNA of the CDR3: TGTGCCAGCAGCTTTAGCGGGATAAGGAATGAGCAGTTCTTC. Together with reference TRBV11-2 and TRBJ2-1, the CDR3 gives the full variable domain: EAGVAQSPRYKIIEKRQSVAFWCNPISGHATLYWYQQILGQGPKLLIQFQNNGVVDDSQLPKDRFSAERLKGVDSTLKIQPAKLEDSAVYLCASSFSGIRNEQFFGPGTRLTVL.

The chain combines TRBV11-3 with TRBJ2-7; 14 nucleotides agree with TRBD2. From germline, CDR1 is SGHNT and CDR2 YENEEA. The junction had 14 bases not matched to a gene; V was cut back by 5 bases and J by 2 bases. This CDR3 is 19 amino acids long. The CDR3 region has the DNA TGTGCCAGCAGCCCGGGGGCTGGGACTAGCGGGAGCCGTGCCTACGAGCAGTACTTC. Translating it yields CASSPGAGTSGSRAYEQYF.

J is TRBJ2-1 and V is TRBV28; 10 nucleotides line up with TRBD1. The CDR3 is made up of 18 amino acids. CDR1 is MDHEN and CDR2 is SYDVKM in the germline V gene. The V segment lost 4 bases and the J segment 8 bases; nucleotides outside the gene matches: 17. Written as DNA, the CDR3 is TGTGCCAGCAGTTCTCCCCAGGGGGAAGGGACAGGGGTCGATGAGCAGTTCTTC. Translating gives CASSSPQGEGTGVDEQFF. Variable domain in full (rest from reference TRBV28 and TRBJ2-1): DVKVTQSSRYLVKRTGEKVFLECVQDMDHENMFWYRQDPGLGLRLIYFSYDVKMKEKGDIPEGYSVSREKKERFSLILESASTNQTSMYLCASSSPQGEGTGVDEQFFGPGTRLTVL.

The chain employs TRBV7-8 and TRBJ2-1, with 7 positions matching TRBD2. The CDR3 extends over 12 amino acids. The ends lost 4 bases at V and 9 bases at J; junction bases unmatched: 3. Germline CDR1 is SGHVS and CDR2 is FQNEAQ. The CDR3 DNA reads TGTGCCAGCAGCTCTCCTAGCGGTGAGCAGTTCTTC. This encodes CASSSPSGEQFF.